Presented here are 16 T cell receptor beta chains from one specimen sequenced in a study of T cell changes during pregnancy in multiple sclerosis. The table came from immunoSEQ multiplex PCR; TCRdb's copy has only in-frame clones and leaves some out. The table lists 35,000 to 55,000 clones, around nine tenths of them singletons, with under 6% in the top ten. The sequencing here drew on CD8+ T cells from peripheral blood mononuclear cells, taken after pregnancy. All receptors come from a female donor in good health, enrolled as a control in a pregnancy study.

The chain joins TRBV7-2 to TRBJ2-3; 8 bases align to TRBD1. The junction had 4 bases not matched to a gene; V was cut back by 4 bases and J by 1 base. The CDR3 consists of 15 residues. The germline V gene has CDR1 SGHTA and CDR2 FQGNSA. The CDR3 DNA reads as TGTGCCAGCAGCTGGCAGGGGGCGCGCACAGATACGCAGTATTTT. Residues: CASSWQGARTDTQYF.

V gene TRBV7-6 combines with J gene TRBJ1-1, with no clear D. The CDR3 consists of 14 residues. Trimming stripped 5 bases from V and 0 bases from J, with 10 bases between. Per the germline V gene, CDR1 is SGHVS and CDR2 is FNYEAQ. As DNA, the CDR3 is TGTGCCAGCAGCGGAGAATACATGAACACTGAAGCTTTCTTT. It encodes CASSGEYMNTEAFF.

The chain combines TRBV12-5 with TRBJ2-3, with D possibly matching TRBD2 (5 bases). CDR1 and CDR2 (germline): LGHNT, FRNRAP. The V end was cut by 2 bases, the J end by 6 bases, with 9 bases between. The CDR3 covers 13 residues. The CDR3 spells CASGLLALDTQYF. The CDR3 DNA follows: TGTGCTAGTGGTTTGCTAGCCTTGGATACGCAGTATTTT.

V and J are TRBV7-9 and TRBJ2-5; 9 nucleotides match TRBD1. With the DNA end fitting TRBJ2-7 better, the J assignment may be wrong. Germline V gives CDR1 SEHNR, CDR2 FQNEAQ (reference sequence). The length of the CDR3 is 14 residues. Here the CDR3 reads CASSHTGGGYEQYF. The CDR3 DNA sequence: TGTGCCAGCAGCCATACAGGGGGCGGCTACGAGCAGTACTTC.

The CDR3 DNA follows: TGCGCCAGCAGCCAAGAGGACAGCATTTACAATGAGCAGTTCTTC. Residues: CASSQEDSIYNEQFF. This chain uses TRBV4-1 with TRBJ2-1, with D perhaps TRBD1 (6 bases). This CDR3 is 15 amino acids long. From germline, CDR1 is MGHRA and CDR2 YSYEKL. Trimming removed 0 bases at V and 4 bases at J, with 10 bases between.

The chain uses TRBV6-5 and TRBJ1-1, with TRBD1 matching 7 bases. The V and J ends lost 11 bases and 0 bases, in that order; junction bases with no gene match: 6. The CDR3 has 13 amino acids. CDR1 is MNHEY, CDR2 SVGAGI, per germline. The CDR3 nucleotides are TGTGCCGTTTTAGACAGGGTGAACACTGAAGCTTTCTTT. Translation gives CAVLDRVNTEAFF.

A few counts support this clone. This chain joins TRBV4-1 and TRBJ1-5, with D hard to call. Trimming cost V 5 bases and J 5 bases, with 10 bases left between them. The CDR3 is 13 amino acids. Germline V gene sequence: CDR1 MGHRA, CDR2 YSYEKL. CDR3: CASSRTGDQPQHF. In DNA form, the CDR3 reads TGCGCCAGCAGCAGGACTGGGGATCAGCCCCAGCATTTT.

The gene calls are TRBV18 and TRBJ2-1; 10 nucleotides match TRBD1. The CDR3 consists of 16 residues. From germline, CDR1 is KGHSH and CDR2 LQKENI. The V and J ends lost 1 base and 11 bases, in that order; junction bases with no gene match: 11. The CDR3 nucleotides read TGTGCCAGCTCACCACGACATTCCGGGACAGGGGAGCAGCAGTTCTTC. Translating it yields CASSPRHSGTGEQQFF. The full variable domain, its missing parts supplied by reference TRBV18 and TRBJ2-1, is NAGVMQNPRHLVRRRGQEARLRCSPMKGHSHVYWYRQLPEEGLKFMVYLQKENIIDESGMPKERFSAEFPKEGPSILRIQQVVRGDSAAYFCASSPRHSGTGEQQFFGPGTRLTVL.

This rearrangement joins TRBV29-1 to TRBJ1-2; D remains ambiguous. CDR1 SQVTM and CDR2 ANQGSEA come from the germline V gene. This CDR3 is 15 amino acids long. As DNA, the CDR3 is TGCAGGGGGTCGGAGGGCGCCCCTTCCGACGATGGCTACACCTTC. Translation gives CRGSEGAPSDDGYTF.

The chain is built from TRBV7-9 and TRBJ1-3; D ambiguous. V shed 4 bases and J shed 5 bases, with 12 bases lying between them. Germline V lookup: CDR1 SEHNR, CDR2 FQNEAQ (reference sequence). The CDR3 spans 14 residues. The CDR3 DNA is TGTGCCAGCAGCTCAACGACTCCAAGAAACACCATATATTTT. The encoded protein is CASSSTTPRNTIYF. Drawing the rest from reference TRBV7-9 and TRBJ1-3, the complete variable domain is DTGVSQNPRHKITKRGQNVTFRCDPISEHNRLYWYRQTLGQGPEFLTYFQNEAQLEKSRLLSDRFSAERPKGSFSTLEIQRTEQGDSAMYLCASSSTTPRNTIYFGEGSWLTVV.

CDR3 sequence (DNA): TGTGCCAGCAGCGCCGGGACAACCAGCACAGATACGCAGTATTTT. Translation gives CASSAGTTSTDTQYF. The chain recombines TRBV6-5 with TRBJ2-3, with D possibly TRBD1 on 6 matching bases. Trimming took off 6 bases at V and 0 bases at J, with 13 bases between the two ends. Germline-derived CDR1 and CDR2 are MNHEY and SVGAGI. The CDR3 extends over 15 amino acids.

This sequence joins TRBV7-9 and TRBJ1-1, with D perhaps matching TRBD1 (5 bases). CDR3 length: 14 amino acids. Between the trimmed V and J ends, which lost 5 bases and 0 bases, there was a span of 10 bases. The germline gives CDR1 SEHNR, CDR2 FQNEAQ (reference sequence). The CDR3: CASSRVRVNTEAFF. The CDR3 coding sequence is TGTGCCAGCAGCAGGGTCAGGGTGAACACTGAAGCTTTCTTT.

The genes are TRBV20-1 and TRBJ2-7, with D tentatively TRBD2 (5 bases). The CDR3 extends over 11 amino acids. The ends were cut back, 7 bases at V and 1 base at J, with 8 bases in the middle. Germline V gene sequence: CDR1 DFQATT, CDR2 SNEGSKA (reference sequence). CDR3 in amino acids: CSGRDSYEQYF. The DNA of the CDR3 is TGCAGTGGTCGGGATTCCTACGAGCAGTACTTC.

The gene calls are TRBV7-2 and TRBJ2-2; 7 bases fit TRBD1. CDR1 is SGHTA, CDR2 FQGNSA, per germline. J gave up 4 bases and V 1 base, and 9 bases lay outside the gene matches. This CDR3 is built from 17 residues. The CDR3 bases are TGTGCCAGCAGCTTAGTTGAGACAGGGAGCCCCACCGGGGAGCTGTTTTTT. Protein: CASSLVETGSPTGELFF. The complete variable domain, with remaining parts taken from reference TRBV7-2 and TRBJ2-2, reads GAGVSQSPSNKVTEKGKDVELRCDPISGHTALYWYRQSLGQGLEFLIYFQGNSAPDKSGLPSDRFSAERTGGSVSTLTIQRTQQEDSAVYLCASSLVETGSPTGELFFGEGSRLTVL.

This clone has only a few counts. Sequence at one end of the junction differs from germline and may be a read error. The chain combines TRBV7-9 with TRBJ1-6; 8 bases align to TRBD1. CDR1 is SEHNR and CDR2 is FQNEAQ in the germline V gene (reference sequence). The length of the CDR3 is 16 residues. The CDR3 DNA is TGTGCCAGCAGCGAGTCCAGGGGGCCCTATAATACACCCCTCCACTTT. This sequence encodes CASSESRGPYNTPLHF.

The chain carries TRBV6-5 and TRBJ2-1; 7 bases agree with TRBD2. Looked up from germline, CDR1 is MNHEY and CDR2 is SVGAGI. J lost 7 bases, V lost 0 bases, and 9 bases had no gene match. The CDR3 has 16 amino acids. Here the CDR3 reads CASSYSMAGEGNEQFF. CDR3 coding DNA: TGTGCCAGCAGTTACTCGATGGCGGGGGAGGGGAATGAGCAGTTCTTC.